Here is one T cell receptor (beta chain) with its context. What it binds is unknown. These data originate in a study of vaccination and CD4 T cells after COVID-19. Study-wide context: Each of the control cultures got a CEFX pool, an HIV-1 Nef pool, or no peptide.

Treatment of the sample: roughly 11-day PBMC culture with coronavirus spike peptide pools or control peptides (ViraFEST assay). The study sequenced cultured CD4+ T cell DNA using the Oncomine TCR Beta short-read assay. MiXCR was run by TCRdb on the PCR reads, yielding one entry per CDR3 protein. The profile covers 15,000 to 25,000 distinct CDR3 sequences, with roughly 51% appearing a single time and 6% to 7.5% taken by the ten largest. V lost 4 bases and J lost 4; bases outside the gene matches: 10. The germline V gene has CDR1 SGHAT and CDR2 FQDESV (reference sequence). This CDR3 comprises 16 residues.

The sequence was collected from a human donor who had recovered from COVID-19. The specimen was CD4+ T cells from blood, cultured in vitro. J is TRBJ1-1 and V is TRBV11-1; 9 bases align to TRBD1. Here the CDR3 DNA reads TGTGCCAGCAGCTCCCGGGACAGGGTTAAGGTCACTGAAGCTTTCTTT. As protein: CASSSRDRVKVTEAFF.